Given below is one TCR beta chain in context. This sample was taken from a study of cytomegalovirus exposure and HLA in healthy donors. The PCR contained 60 Vbeta and 13 Jbeta primers. Here immunoSEQ multiplex PCR was the method, and the copy in TCRdb shows in-frame clones only, minus some. Of 90,000 to 150,000 clones listed, about 8.6% are singletons. The germline V and J ends were trimmed by 1 base and 12 bases, with 12 bases remaining between them. The germline CDR1 and CDR2 sequences are LNHNV and YYDKDF (reference sequence). The CDR3 runs 13 residues. The chain joins TRBV15 to TRBJ1-4; the D gene is possibly TRBD1 (6 bases). Sequencing used PBMCs. The source of this sequence is a middle-aged woman in good health and CMV-seropositive. The CDR3 sequence: CATSRVVSGELFF. CDR3 DNA sequence: TGTGCCACCAGCAGAGTGGTTTCAGGGGAACTGTTTTTT.